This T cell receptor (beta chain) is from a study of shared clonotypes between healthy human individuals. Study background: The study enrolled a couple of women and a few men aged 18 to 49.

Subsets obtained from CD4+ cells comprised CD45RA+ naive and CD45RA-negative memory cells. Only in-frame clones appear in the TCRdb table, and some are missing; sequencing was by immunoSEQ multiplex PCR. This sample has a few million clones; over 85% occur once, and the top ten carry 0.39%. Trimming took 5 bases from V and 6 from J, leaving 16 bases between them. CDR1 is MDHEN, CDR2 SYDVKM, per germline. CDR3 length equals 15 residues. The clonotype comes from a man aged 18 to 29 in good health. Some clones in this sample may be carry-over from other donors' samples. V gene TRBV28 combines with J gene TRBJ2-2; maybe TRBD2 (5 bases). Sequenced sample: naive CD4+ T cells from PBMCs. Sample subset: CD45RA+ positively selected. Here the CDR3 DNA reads TGTGCCAGCAGTGTTACTAGTTCTGGGTCCGGGGAGCTGTTTTTT. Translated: CASSVTSSGSGELFF.